This T cell receptor beta chain was identified in a study of CD8+ T cells in alopecia areata. Treatment given: oral pan-JAK inhibitor, 5-10 mg twice daily. It was cDNA, reverse transcribed from extracted RNA, that served as the sequencing template. Profiled with immunoSEQ multiplex PCR; TCRdb holds only in-frame clones, not every one. The repertoire holds fewer than 200,000 clones, with about 60% as singletons. This CDR3 comprises 10 residues. From germline, CDR1 is DFQATT and CDR2 SNEGSKA (reference sequence). V lost 8 bases, J lost 5 bases, and 9 bases lay in between. The TCR originated in a human donor with alopecia areata. This chain connects TRBV20-1 to TRBJ2-5; D could derive from TRBD1 or TRBD2 (5 bases each). The source material was CD8+ T cells sorted from blood, sampled at week 24, from a patient treated with tofacitinib. The CDR3 coding sequence is TGCAGTACGTGGGGGGAGACCCAGTACTTC. Its translation: CSTWGETQYF.